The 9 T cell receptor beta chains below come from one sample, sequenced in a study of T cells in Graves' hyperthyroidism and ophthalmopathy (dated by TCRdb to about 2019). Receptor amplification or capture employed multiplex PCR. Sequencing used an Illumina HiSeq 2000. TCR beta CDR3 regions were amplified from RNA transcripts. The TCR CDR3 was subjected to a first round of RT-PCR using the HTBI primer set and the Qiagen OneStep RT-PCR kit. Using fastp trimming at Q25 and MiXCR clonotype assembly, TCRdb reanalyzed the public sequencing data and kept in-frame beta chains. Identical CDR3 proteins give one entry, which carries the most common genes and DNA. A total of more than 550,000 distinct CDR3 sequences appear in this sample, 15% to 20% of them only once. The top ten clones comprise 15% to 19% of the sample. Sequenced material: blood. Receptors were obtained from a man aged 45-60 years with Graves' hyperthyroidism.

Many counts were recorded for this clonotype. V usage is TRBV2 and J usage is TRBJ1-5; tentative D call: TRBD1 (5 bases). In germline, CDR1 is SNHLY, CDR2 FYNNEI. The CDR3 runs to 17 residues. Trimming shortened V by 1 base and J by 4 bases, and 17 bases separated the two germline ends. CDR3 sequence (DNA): TGTGCCAGCAGTGAAGGAGGGGCCAGGGTATTTAATCAGCCCCAGCATTTT. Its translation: CASSEGGARVFNQPQHF.

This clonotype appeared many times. In DNA, the CDR3 is TGTGCCAGCAGTCTCTCCGGGACAGCTCACTACGAGCAGTACTTC. This codes for CASSLSGTAHYEQYF. This rearrangement joins TRBV27 to TRBJ2-7; 7 nucleotides align to TRBD1. The CDR3 totals 15 residues. Unmatched junction bases numbered 10, after V lost 5 bases and J lost 3 bases. Per the germline V gene, CDR1 is MNHEY and CDR2 is SMNVEV (reference sequence).

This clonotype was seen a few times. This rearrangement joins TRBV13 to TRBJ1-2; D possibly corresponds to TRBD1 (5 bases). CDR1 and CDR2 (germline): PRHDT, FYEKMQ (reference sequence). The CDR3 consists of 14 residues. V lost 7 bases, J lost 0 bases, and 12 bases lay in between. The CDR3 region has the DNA TGTGCCAGCACCTGGGGCAGTGCTAACTATGGCTACACCTTC. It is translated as CASTWGSANYGYTF.

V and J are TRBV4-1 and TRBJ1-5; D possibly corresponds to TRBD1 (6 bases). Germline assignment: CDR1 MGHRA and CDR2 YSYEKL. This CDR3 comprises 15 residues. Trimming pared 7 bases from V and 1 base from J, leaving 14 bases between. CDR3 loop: CASTPGVGSNQPQHF. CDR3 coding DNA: TGCGCCAGCACCCCAGGGGTAGGCAGCAATCAGCCCCAGCATTTT.

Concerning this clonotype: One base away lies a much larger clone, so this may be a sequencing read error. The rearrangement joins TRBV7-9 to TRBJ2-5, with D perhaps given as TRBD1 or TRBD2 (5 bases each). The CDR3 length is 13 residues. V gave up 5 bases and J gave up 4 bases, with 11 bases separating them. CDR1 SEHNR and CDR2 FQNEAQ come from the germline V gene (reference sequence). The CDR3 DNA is TGTGCCAGCAGCAAGACAGAGGGAGAGACCCAGTACTTC. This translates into CASSKTEGETQYF.

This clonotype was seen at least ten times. This CDR3 reads CASSRQDLYNEQFF. Here the CDR3 DNA reads TGTGCCAGCTCACGGCAGGACCTCTACAATGAGCAGTTCTTC. The V and J genes are TRBV18 and TRBJ2-1; no firm D call. Germline assignment: CDR1 KGHSH and CDR2 LQKENI. The CDR3 contains 14 residues. Trimming stripped 4 bases from V and 3 bases from J, with 10 bases between.

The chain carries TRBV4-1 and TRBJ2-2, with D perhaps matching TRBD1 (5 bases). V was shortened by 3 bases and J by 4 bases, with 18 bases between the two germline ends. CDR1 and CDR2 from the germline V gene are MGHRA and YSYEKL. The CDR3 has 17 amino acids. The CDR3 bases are TGCGCCAGCAGCCATCCACAGGCGATCTCGGGCACCGGGGAGCTGTTTTTT. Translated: CASSHPQAISGTGELFF.

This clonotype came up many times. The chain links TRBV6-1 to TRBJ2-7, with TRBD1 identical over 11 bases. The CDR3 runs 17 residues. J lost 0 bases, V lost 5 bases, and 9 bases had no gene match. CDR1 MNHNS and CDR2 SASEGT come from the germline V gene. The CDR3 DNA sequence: TGTGCCAGCAGTTGGACAGGGGGCTCGGCCTCCTCCTACGAGCAGTACTTC. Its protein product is CASSWTGGSASSYEQYF.

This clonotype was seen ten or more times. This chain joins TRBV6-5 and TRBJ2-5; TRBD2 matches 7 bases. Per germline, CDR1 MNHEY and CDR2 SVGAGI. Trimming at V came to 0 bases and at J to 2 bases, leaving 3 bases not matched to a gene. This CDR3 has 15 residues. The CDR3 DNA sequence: TGTGCCAGCAGTTACTCGCTGCGGGGGCAAGAGACCCAGTACTTC. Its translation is CASSYSLRGQETQYF.